This TCR beta chain was retrieved from a study of blood T cell repertoires in COVID-19. Turning to the study itself: Samples representing acute and convalescent COVID-19 were sourced from the United States, Italy and Spain. Sources were T cells, B-cell-depleted T cells, or PBMCs; the material itself was cDNA or gDNA.

As handled by the study authors: Estimation of nucleated cell counts was performed using reference gene primer amplification. Clones were read by immunoSEQ multiplex PCR, and TCRdb kept only the in-frame ones, dropping some. D and trimming were read from the DNA, whereas the V and J calls and clone size are those reported in that table. The sample carries 150,000 to 200,000 clones, around 87% recorded once. V lost 5 bases and J 2 bases, leaving 11 bases between the germline ends. The germline V gene has CDR1 MGHRA and CDR2 YSYEKL. The CDR3 has 14 residues. The sequence came from a man aged 35 to 55 with active or convalescent COVID-19. This chain uses TRBV4-1 with TRBJ2-3, with D hard to call. Sequencing was carried out using peripheral blood. This CDR3 reads CASSTGTNTDTQYF. The CDR3 coding sequence is TGCGCCAGCAGCACGGGTACTAACACAGATACGCAGTATTTT.